The present T cell receptor beta chain was sequenced within a study of blood T cells in healthy people across ages. General study results and limits: Naive and antigen-experienced cells were not separated, limiting conclusive comparison.

This clonotype was counted only a few times. The antigen is unknown. The authors ran a second PCR of roughly 6 to 12 cycles using a sample-barcoded 5' primer and a J-beta primer mix. Tagging of each cDNA molecule was performed by a template-switch adaptor with 12 random nucleotides. A single record per CDR3 protein comes from TCRdb applying MiXCR to the 5' RACE reads. The table records around 580,000 distinct CDR3 sequences, roughly 43% of them present only once. The clonotype comes from a man at least 80 years old in good health. The sequencing sample was made of blood.

The CDR3 sequence: CASSYSQGGSYEQYF. As DNA, the CDR3 is TGTGCCAGCAGTTACTCGCAAGGAGGGTCCTACGAGCAGTACTTC. The chain is built from TRBV6-5 and TRBJ2-7, with a weak D call TRBD2 (6 bases). The CDR3 runs to 15 residues. V was shortened by 0 bases and J by 1 base, with 10 bases between the two germline ends. Germline values: CDR1 MNHEY, CDR2 SVGAGI.